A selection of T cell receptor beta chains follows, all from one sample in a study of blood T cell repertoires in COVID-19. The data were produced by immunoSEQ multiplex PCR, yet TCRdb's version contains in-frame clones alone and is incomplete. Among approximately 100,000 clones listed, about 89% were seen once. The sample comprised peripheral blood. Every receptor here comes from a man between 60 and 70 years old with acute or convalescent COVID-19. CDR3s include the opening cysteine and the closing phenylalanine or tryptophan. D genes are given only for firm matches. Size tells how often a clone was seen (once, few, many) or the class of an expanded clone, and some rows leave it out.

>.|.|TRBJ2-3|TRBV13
TGTGCCAGCAGCTTAGTGGCAGGGGGCACAGATACGCAGTATTTT
CASSLVAGGTDTQYF
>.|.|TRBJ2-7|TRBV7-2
TGTGCCAGCAGCTGGGGAATCCTCGGACATGACTACGAGCAGTACTTC
CASSWGILGHDYEQYF
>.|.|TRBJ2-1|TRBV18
TGTGCCAGCTCACCACCAAATCCAGGGACCTACAATGAGCAGTTCTTC
CASSPPNPGTYNEQFF
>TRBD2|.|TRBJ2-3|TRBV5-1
TGCGCCAGCAGCTCCCGACTAGCAGGTAGCACAGATACGCAGTATTTT
CASSSRLAGSTDTQYF
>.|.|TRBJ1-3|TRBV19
TGTGCCAGTAATATGCCGAGCGGACGCTCTGGAAACACCATATATTTT
CASNMPSGRSGNTIYF
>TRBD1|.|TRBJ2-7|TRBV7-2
TGTGCCAGCAGCTTCACCTCGGGACAGCTCTCCTACGAGCAGTACTTC
CASSFTSGQLSYEQYF
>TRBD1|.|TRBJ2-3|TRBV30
TGTGCCTGGAGTGGGGACAGGTTCACAGATACGCAGTATTTT
CAWSGDRFTDTQYF
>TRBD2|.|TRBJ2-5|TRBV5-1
TGCGCCAGCAGCCTCACTAGAGCGGGAGAGGGGGAGACCCAGTACTTC
CASSLTRAGEGETQYF
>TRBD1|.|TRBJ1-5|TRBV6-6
TGTGCCAGCAGTTCGATTCGGGGACAGAACAATCAGCCCCAGCATTTT
CASSSIRGQNNQPQHF
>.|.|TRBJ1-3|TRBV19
TGTGCCAGTAAACCAGCGGTGGGAAACACCATATATTTT
CASKPAVGNTIYF
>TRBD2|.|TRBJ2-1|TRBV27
TGTGCCGTAAAGCGGGGGGGAGGCTCCTACAATGAGCAGTTCTTC
CAVKRGGGSYNEQFF
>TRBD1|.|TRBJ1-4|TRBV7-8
TGTGCCAGCAGCCCAACAGGGGCCTTAGTTAATGAAAAACTGTTTTTT
CASSPTGALVNEKLFF
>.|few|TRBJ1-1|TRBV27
TGTGCCAGCAGAATACTAGGAGCGAACACTGAAGCTTTCTTT
CASRILGANTEAFF
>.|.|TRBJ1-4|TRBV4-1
TGCGCCAGCAGCCAAGGACGGGGAGAAAAACTGTTTTTT
CASSQGRGEKLFF
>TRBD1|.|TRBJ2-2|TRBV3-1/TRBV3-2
TGTGCCAGCAGCCCCACGGACAGGAGGAACACCGGGGAGCTGTTTTTT
CASSPTDRRNTGELFF
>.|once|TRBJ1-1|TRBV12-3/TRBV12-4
TGTGCCAGCAGATTACAGGGTGACACTGAAGCTTTCTTT
CASRLQGDTEAFF
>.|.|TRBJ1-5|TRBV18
TGTGCCAGCTCACCTGGACAGACCAATCAGCCCCAGCATTTT
CASSPGQTNQPQHF
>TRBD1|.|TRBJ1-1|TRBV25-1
TGTGCCAGCAGCCTCTACGGGACAGCGAACACTGAAGCTTTCTTT
CASSLYGTANTEAFF
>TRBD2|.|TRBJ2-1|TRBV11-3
TGTGCCAGCAGCTCCCCGGGACTAGCGGGACGGAATGAGCAGTTCTTC
CASSSPGLAGRNEQFF
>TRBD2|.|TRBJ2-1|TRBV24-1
TGTGCCACCAGTGTGGGGACTAGCGGGAATGAGCAGTTCTTC
CATSVGTSGNEQFF
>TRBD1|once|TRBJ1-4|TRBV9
TGTGCCAGCAGCGTAGGTACGGGACAGGGGAACGAAAAACTGTTTTTT
CASSVGTGQGNEKLFF
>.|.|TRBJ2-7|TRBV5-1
TGCGCCAGCAGCGGGAGTTACGAGCAGTACTTC
CASSGSYEQYF